The 21 T cell receptor beta chains reported below all come from one sample, sequenced in a study of low-dose radiotherapy and immunotherapy resistance in tumors. Sample time point: before trial treatment. Alpha and beta chains were covered, as first-strand cDNA relied on TRAV- and TRBV-specific primers. TCR amplification ran roughly 20 PCR cycles using constant-region and V-primer adapter primers. One entry per CDR3 protein, called by TCRdb with MiXCR from the reads. In the table there are tens of thousands of distinct CDR3 sequences, over 15% of which are singletons. The sample in question was PBMCs, obtained before treatment. The source is a male donor with prostate cancer.

The sample holds many counts of this clonotype. The chain joins TRBV29-1 to TRBJ1-4, with 8 bases lining up with TRBD1. V shed 4 bases, J shed 7 bases, and the junction held 2 bases outside the gene matches. Looked up from germline, CDR1 is SQVTM and CDR2 is ANQGSEA. The CDR3 spans 12 residues. The DNA of the CDR3 is TGCAGCGTTGGACAGGGGAGTGAAAAACTGTTTTTT. It translates to CSVGQGSEKLFF.

This clonotype was detected many times. The chain combines TRBV10-3 with TRBJ2-2, with 15 bases lining up with TRBD2. The germline V gene encodes CDR1 ENHRY and CDR2 SYGVKD. The CDR3 length is 17 residues. J lost 4 bases, V lost 3 bases, and 3 bases had no gene match. The CDR3 loop is CAISEEGLAGGTGELFF. The CDR3 coding sequence is TGTGCCATCAGTGAAGAGGGACTAGCGGGGGGCACCGGGGAGCTGTTTTTT.

This clonotype was observed a single time. A read error is likely here: a far larger clone is one base away. The chain joins TRBV5-6 to TRBJ1-1; D is unclear. The CDR3 spans 13 residues. The V and J ends lost 4 bases and 4 bases respectively, with 11 bases between them. CDR1 is SGHDT and CDR2 is YYEEEE in the germline V gene. CDR3 nucleotides: TGTGCCAGCAGCGTGTTAAAGGGCACTGAAGCTTTCTTT. Protein: CASSVLKGTEAFF.

The gene calls are TRBV4-1 and TRBJ2-3; D gene uncertain. The V gene lost 2 bases and the J gene lost 2 bases, with 14 bases spanning the gap. The CDR3 is 16 amino acids. Germline V gene data show CDR1 as MGHRA and CDR2 as YSYEKL. CDR3 coding DNA: TGCGCCAGCAGCCAATTCGTTATCCGGAACACAGATACGCAGTATTTT. This codes for CASSQFVIRNTDTQYF.

This clonotype was found many times. This rearrangement joins TRBV21-1 to TRBJ2-3; the table's D gene call, TRBD1, was not cross checked with the DNA. TRBV21-1 is a known pseudogene. The length of the CDR3 is 15 residues. The CDR3 loop reads CASGKDRVVPDTQYF. As DNA, the CDR3 is TGTGCCAGCGGGAAGGACAGGGTGGTACCAGATACGCAGTATTTT.

This clonotype was detected many times. The chain carries TRBV24-1 and TRBJ2-1; 7 nucleotides agree with TRBD2. J lost 8 bases, V lost 3 bases, and 3 bases had no gene match. Germline V lookup: CDR1 KGHDR, CDR2 SFDVKD. This CDR3 has 13 residues. The CDR3 nucleotides read TGTGCCACCAGTGATGGACTAGGCTATGAGCAGTTCTTC. Encoded protein: CATSDGLGYEQFF.

This clonotype was observed many times. V usage is TRBV11-3 and J usage is TRBJ2-1; tentatively, D is TRBD1 (8 bases). The CDR3 spans 13 residues. CDR1 is SGHNT, CDR2 YENEEA, per germline. The V and J ends lost 5 bases and 9 bases respectively, with 14 bases between them. Here the CDR3 DNA reads TGTGCCAGCAGCAGTACAGGGGGGGGTGAGCAGTTCTTC. This sequence encodes CASSSTGGGEQFF.

This clonotype was counted many times. The chain joins TRBV21-1 to TRBJ2-3. TRBV21-1 corresponds to a pseudogene. CDR3 size: 15 residues. The CDR3 bases are TGTGCCAGCATCCCAAGGGTGAAAAGCACAGATACGCAGTATTTT. As protein: CASIPRVKSTDTQYF.

This clonotype has only one observation. The junction does not match germline at one end; this may be a read error. V usage is TRBV4-1 and J usage is TRBJ2-6; 10 nucleotides match TRBD2. This CDR3 has 18 amino acids. CDR1 is MGHRA and CDR2 is YSYEKL in the germline V gene. CDR3 region: CASSQESGGALGANVLTF. The CDR3 DNA reads as TGTGCCAGCAGCCAAGAGAGCGGGGGGGCGCTCGGGGCCAACGTCCTGACTTTC.

The rearrangement joins TRBV19 to TRBJ1-5, with D hard to call. The V end lost 5 bases, the J end lost 4 bases, and 15 bases lay between the germline ends. The CDR3 runs 15 residues. Germline V CDR1 and CDR2: LNHDA, SQIVND (reference sequence). The CDR3 DNA reads as TGTGCCAGTAGTGCATCCCTGGACGGAAATCAGCCCCAGCATTTT. It yields the protein CASSASLDGNQPQHF. Full variable domain (rest looked up from reference TRBV19 and TRBJ1-5): DGGITQSPKYLFRKEGQNVTLSCEQNLNHDAMYWYRQDPGQGLRLIYYSQIVNDFQKGDIAEGYSVSREKKESFPLTVTSAQKNPTAFYLCASSASLDGNQPQHFGDGTRLSIL.

This clonotype has ten or more counts. The chain carries TRBV5-1 and TRBJ2-5; D gene unclear. The CDR3 contains 15 residues. Germline CDR1 reads SGHRS; CDR2 reads YFSETQ. The ends were cut back, 2 bases at V and 3 bases at J, with 14 bases in the middle. DNA for the CDR3: TGCGCCAGCAGCTTAACCCAACGAAAAGAAGAGACCCAGTACTTC. This codes for CASSLTQRKEETQYF.

This clonotype was recorded at least ten times. This chain joins TRBV5-8 and TRBJ2-3; 7 bases match TRBD2. The CDR3 totals 15 residues. The V and J ends lost 6 bases and 4 bases, in that order; junction bases with no gene match: 11. Germline V gene sequence: CDR1 SGHTS, CDR2 YDEGEE. The CDR3 loop reads CASTRLAEGPDTQYF. The CDR3 region has the DNA TGTGCCAGCACCAGACTAGCCGAGGGGCCAGATACGCAGTATTTT.

This clonotype showed up many times. The V call is TRBV10-3, the J call TRBJ1-4; 7 nucleotides line up with TRBD1. This CDR3 spans 15 amino acids. Unmatched junction bases numbered 8, after V lost 6 bases and J lost 4 bases. Germline V gene lookup returns CDR1 ENHRY and CDR2 SYGVKD. The DNA for the CDR3 is TGTGCCATCAGCTCAACGGGACAGAGTAATGAAAAACTGTTTTTT. As protein: CAISSTGQSNEKLFF.

This clonotype appeared a few times. The J gene is TRBJ2-3, the V gene TRBV27; tentatively, D is TRBD1 (7 bases). CDR1 and CDR2 from the germline V gene are MNHEY and SMNVEV (reference sequence). There are 16 residues in the CDR3. Trimming cost V 2 bases and J 4 bases, with 16 bases left between them. CDR3 nucleotide sequence: TGTGCCAGCAGTTTAGTCAGGGGGGTAATTCCAGATACGCAGTATTTT. Protein product: CASSLVRGVIPDTQYF.

Many counts were recorded for this clonotype. The rearrangement uses TRBV5-6 and TRBJ2-1; D is ambiguous. Trimming removed 4 bases at V and 6 bases at J, with 17 bases between. The CDR3 runs 15 residues. CDR1 is SGHDT and CDR2 is YYEEEE in the germline V gene. CDR3 protein: CASSQPRRAANEQFF. The CDR3 coding sequence is TGTGCCAGCAGCCAACCCCGTCGGGCAGCCAATGAGCAGTTCTTC.

This clonotype was counted many times. Sequence at one end of the junction differs from germline and may be a read error. The chain has TRBV6-5 and TRBJ2-7; D unclear. The CDR3 is made up of 13 amino acids. Germline V gives CDR1 MNHEY, CDR2 SVGAGI. The CDR3 loop is CASSDSHGYEQYF. DNA for the CDR3: TGTGCCAGCAGTGACTCCCACGGATACGAGCAGTACTTC.

This clonotype was picked up many times. This chain connects TRBV3-1 to TRBJ1-1; tentative D call: TRBD1 (6 bases). This CDR3 comprises 14 residues. From germline, CDR1 is LGHDT and CDR2 YNNKEL (reference sequence). Between the trimmed V and J ends, which lost 3 bases and 0 bases, there was a span of 8 bases. CDR3 DNA: TGTGCCAGCAGCCAGGGACATATGAACACTGAAGCTTTCTTT. It is translated as CASSQGHMNTEAFF. The complete variable domain, with remaining parts taken from reference TRBV3-1 and TRBJ1-1, reads DTAVSQTPKYLVTQMGNDKSIKCEQNLGHDTMYWYKQDSKKFLKIMFSYNNKELIINETVPNRFSPKSPDKAHLNLHINSLELGDSAVYFCASSQGHMNTEAFFGQGTRLTVV.

This clonotype was observed at least ten times. The V call is TRBV4-1, the J call TRBJ2-1, with unresolved D. Per germline, CDR1 MGHRA and CDR2 YSYEKL. Between the trimmed V and J ends, which lost 5 bases and 6 bases, there was a span of 20 bases. The CDR3 is 16 amino acids. The CDR3 region has the DNA TGCGCCAGCAGCGGAGACGGCTTTCTGGAGCGCAATGAGCAGTTCTTC. Residues: CASSGDGFLERNEQFF.

The V call is TRBV5-1, the J call TRBJ1-1; D gene unclear. With 0 bases removed from V and 0 bases from J, the gap between germline ends came to 6 bases. The CDR3 runs to 14 residues. Germline V gives CDR1 SGHRS, CDR2 YFSETQ. The chain's CDR3 is CASSLVPMNTEAFF. The CDR3 DNA reads as TGCGCCAGCAGCTTGGTACCCATGAACACTGAAGCTTTCTTT.

Many counts were recorded for this clonotype. In DNA form, the CDR3 reads TGTGCCAGCAGGCTCCCCCGGGTCCGCCCCACAGATACGCAGTATTTT. It translates to CASRLPRVRPTDTQYF. V usage is TRBV2 and J usage is TRBJ2-3; D not resolved. V shed 6 bases and J shed 2 bases, with 18 bases lying between them. CDR1 is SNHLY, CDR2 FYNNEI, per germline. The CDR3 runs 16 residues.

The chain combines TRBV20-1 with TRBJ1-5; tentative D call: TRBD1 (5 bases). V was shortened by 1 base and J by 3 bases, with 7 bases between the two germline ends. Germline V CDR1 and CDR2: DFQATT, SNEGSKA (reference sequence). The CDR3 has 13 residues. CDR3 DNA sequence: TGCAGTGCTAGAGGGGGCTCCAATCAGCCCCAGCATTTT. Protein sequence: CSARGGSNQPQHF.